This T cell receptor beta chain came from a study of HIV-infected patients and healthy controls. The table lists this clonotype with a few counts. The ends were cut back, 2 bases at V and 10 bases at J, with 12 bases in the middle. The CDR3 totals 14 residues. Germline-derived CDR1 and CDR2 are MNHEY and SVGAGI. TCRdb re-analysed the 5' RACE reads in MiXCR, keeping a single row per CDR3 protein. The table includes approximately 64,000 distinct CDR3 sequences, 15% to 20% detected once. This TCR came from a human donor in good health. The sequenced sample consisted of CD4+ T cells from blood. The chain couples TRBV6-5 to TRBJ1-6; D may be TRBD1 (5 bases). The CDR3 bases are TGTGCCAGCAGTTACGCGGACATGTTATCACCCCTCCACTTT. It encodes CASSYADMLSPLHF.